The rows below give T cell receptor beta chains drawn from one sample of a study of blood T cell repertoires in COVID-19. Repertoires were generated with immunoSEQ multiplex PCR, while TCRdb's copy carries only in-frame clones and drops some. The repertoire holds approximately 260,000 clones, with around 82% as singletons. Sequenced input: peripheral blood. The receptors derive from a human donor in a cohort sampled during active COVID-19. Each CDR3 is given with its conserved first and last residue. D genes are given only for firm matches. Size is stated for part of the rows, as once, few or many counts, or as a class when the clone is expanded.

-	-	TRBV4-1	TRBJ1-4	TGCGCCAGCAGCCGAGATCGAACTAATGAAAAACTGTTTTTT	CASSRDRTNEKLFF
TRBD2	-	TRBV4-1	TRBJ2-7	TGCGCCAGCAGCCCGGGGGGTCTAGCGGGACTCCCGTGGAACGAGCAGTACTTC	CASSPGGLAGLPWNEQYF
TRBD2	-	TRBV2	TRBJ2-1	TGTGCCAGCCGATGGACTAGCGGGGGGAATGAGCAGTTCTTC	CASRWTSGGNEQFF
TRBD2	-	TRBV15	TRBJ2-7	TGTGCCACCAGCAGAGATTACGGGACTAGCGGCGTCTACGAGCAGTACTTC	CATSRDYGTSGVYEQYF
TRBD2	-	TRBV9	TRBJ2-5	TGTGCCAGCAGCGTAGGGGGACTAGCGGGTCAAGAGACCCAGTACTTC	CASSVGGLAGQETQYF
TRBD1	-	TRBV28	TRBJ1-1	TGTGCCAGCAGTATCGGACAGGGAACTGAAGCTTTCTTT	CASSIGQGTEAFF
TRBD1	-	TRBV4-3	TRBJ1-3	TGCGCCAGCAGCCCCGGGACAGGATGGGGCACCATATATTTT	CASSPGTGWGTIYF
-	-	TRBV27	TRBJ2-1	TGTGCCAGCAGTTTAGCCGACAGTACCTACAATGAGCAGTTCTTC	CASSLADSTYNEQFF
TRBD1	-	TRBV19	TRBJ2-7	TGTGCCAGTAGAGACAGGGGCAACGAGCAGTACTTC	CASRDRGNEQYF
TRBD2	-	TRBV7-2	TRBJ2-1	TGTGCCAGCAGCTTAGTCGCGGCACGGCGGGGGTACAATGAGCAGTTCTTC	CASSLVAARRGYNEQFF
TRBD2	-	TRBV10-1	TRBJ2-3	TGCGCCAGCTTCACTAGCGGGAGAACAGATACGCAGTATTTT	CASFTSGRTDTQYF
-	-	TRBV2	TRBJ2-5	TGTGCCAGCAGTGAAAGAGAGCGGGAGACCCAGTACTTC	CASSERERETQYF
TRBD1	-	TRBV29-1	TRBJ1-1	TGCAGCGGGGGACAGACCCCGAACACTGAAGCTTTCTTT	CSGGQTPNTEAFF
TRBD1	-	TRBV14	TRBJ1-1	TGTGCCAGCAGCCAATCAGGACAGGGGGCTAATACTGAAGCTTTCTTT	CASSQSGQGANTEAFF
TRBD1	-	TRBV14	TRBJ2-5	TGTGCCAGCAGCGGGACAGGGTACGGAGAGACCCAGTACTTC	CASSGTGYGETQYF
TRBD1	once	TRBV6-5	TRBJ1-1	TGTGCCAGCAGTCCAGGGGGCTCAGCTTTCTTT	CASSPGGSAFF
-	-	TRBV29-1	TRBJ2-3	TGCAGCGTCCCCCCGGAGTCCGCCCCCACAGATACGCAGTATTTT	CSVPPESAPTDTQYF
TRBD1	many	TRBV29-1	TRBJ2-5	TGCAGCGTTGAGACAGGGATAGAGACCCAGTACTTC	CSVETGIETQYF
-	-	TRBV20-1	TRBJ2-3	TGCAGTGCTAGTCTGGGGGGACCCACAGATACGCAGTATTTT	CSASLGGPTDTQYF
TRBD1	-	TRBV6-6	TRBJ2-1	TGTGCCAGCAGCCACGGGACAGTTGCTAACAATGAGCAGTTCTTC	CASSHGTVANNEQFF
-	-	TRBV6-5	TRBJ1-2	TGTGCCAGTTGGGCGGGGTGGGGAAGTTATGGCTACACCTTC	CASWAGWGSYGYTF
TRBD1	-	TRBV27	TRBJ1-2	TGTGCCAGCAGTTTATCGATTTGGACAGGCCCGATTGGAGGTGGCTACACCTTC	CASSLSIWTGPIGGGYTF